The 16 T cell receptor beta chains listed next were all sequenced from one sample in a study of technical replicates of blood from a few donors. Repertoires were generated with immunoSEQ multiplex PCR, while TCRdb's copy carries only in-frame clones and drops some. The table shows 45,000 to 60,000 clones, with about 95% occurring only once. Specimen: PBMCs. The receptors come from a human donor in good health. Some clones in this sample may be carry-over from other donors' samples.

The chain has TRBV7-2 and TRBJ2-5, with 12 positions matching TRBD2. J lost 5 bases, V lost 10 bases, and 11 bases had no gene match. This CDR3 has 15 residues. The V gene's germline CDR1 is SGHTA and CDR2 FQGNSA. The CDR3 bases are TGTGCCACCCAGGCTAGCGGGGGGGCTTGGGAGACCCAGTACTTC. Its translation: CATQASGGAWETQYF.

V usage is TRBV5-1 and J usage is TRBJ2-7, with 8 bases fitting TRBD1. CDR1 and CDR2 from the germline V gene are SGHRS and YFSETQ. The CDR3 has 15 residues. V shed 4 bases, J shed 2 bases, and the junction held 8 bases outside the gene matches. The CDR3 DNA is TGCGCCAGCAGCCCCTTAGGACAGGGTGCCTACGAGCAGTACTTC. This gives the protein CASSPLGQGAYEQYF.

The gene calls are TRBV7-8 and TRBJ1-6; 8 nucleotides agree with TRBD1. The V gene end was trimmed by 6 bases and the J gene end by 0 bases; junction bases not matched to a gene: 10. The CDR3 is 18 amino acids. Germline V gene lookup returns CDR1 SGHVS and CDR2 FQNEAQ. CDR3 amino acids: CASSLIPGGASYNSPLHF. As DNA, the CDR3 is TGTGCCAGCAGTCTTATTCCAGGGGGCGCCTCCTATAATTCACCCCTCCACTTT.

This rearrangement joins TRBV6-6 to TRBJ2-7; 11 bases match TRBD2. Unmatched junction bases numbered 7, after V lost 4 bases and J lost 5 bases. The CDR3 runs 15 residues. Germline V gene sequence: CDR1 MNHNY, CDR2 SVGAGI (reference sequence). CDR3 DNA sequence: TGTGCCAGCAGTTTAGTGGGACTAGCGGACAACGAGCAGTACTTC. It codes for CASSLVGLADNEQYF.

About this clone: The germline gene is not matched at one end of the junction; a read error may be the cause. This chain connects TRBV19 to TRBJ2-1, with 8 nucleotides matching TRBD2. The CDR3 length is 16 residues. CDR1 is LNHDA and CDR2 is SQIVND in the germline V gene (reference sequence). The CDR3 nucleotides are TGTGCTAGTAAACTAGCGGAGAACCGACACGACAATGAGCAGTTCTTC. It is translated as CASKLAENRHDNEQFF.

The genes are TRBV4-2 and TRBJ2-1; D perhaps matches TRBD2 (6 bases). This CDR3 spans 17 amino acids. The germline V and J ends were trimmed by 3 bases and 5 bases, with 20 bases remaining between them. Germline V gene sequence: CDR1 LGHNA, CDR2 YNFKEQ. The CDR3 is CASSHTTVRRDDNEQFF. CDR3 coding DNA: TGTGCCAGCAGCCATACAACGGTTAGGAGGGACGACAATGAGCAGTTCTTC.

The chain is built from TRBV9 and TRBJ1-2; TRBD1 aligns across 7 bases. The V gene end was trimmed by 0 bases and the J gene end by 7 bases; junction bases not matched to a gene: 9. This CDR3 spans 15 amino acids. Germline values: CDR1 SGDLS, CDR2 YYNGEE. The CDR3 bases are TGTGCCAGCAGCGTAGCGGGCAGGGGGGCTGGTGGCTACACCTTC. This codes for CASSVAGRGAGGYTF.

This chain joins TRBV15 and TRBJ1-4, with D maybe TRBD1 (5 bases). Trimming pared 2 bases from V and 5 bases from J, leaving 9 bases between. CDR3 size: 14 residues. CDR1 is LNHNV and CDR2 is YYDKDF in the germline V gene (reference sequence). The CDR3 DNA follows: TGTGCCACCAGCAGACAGGGTTCCAATGAAAAACTGTTTTTT. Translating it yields CATSRQGSNEKLFF.

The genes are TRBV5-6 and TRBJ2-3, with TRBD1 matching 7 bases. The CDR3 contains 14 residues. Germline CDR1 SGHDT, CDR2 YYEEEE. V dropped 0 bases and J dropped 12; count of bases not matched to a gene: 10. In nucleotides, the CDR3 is TGTGCCAGCAGCTTGGGCCGAGGGGGCCCCCGCCAGTATTTT. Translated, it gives CASSLGRGGPRQYF.

The chain's CDR3 is CAWSVSDRYEQYF. DNA of the CDR3: TGTGCCTGGAGTGTTAGCGACCGCTACGAGCAGTACTTC. The genes are TRBV30 and TRBJ2-7, with D perhaps matching TRBD2 (5 bases). Trimming shortened V by 0 bases and J by 3 bases, and 9 bases separated the two germline ends. The CDR3 length is 13 residues. Germline assignment: CDR1 GTSNPN and CDR2 SVGIG (reference sequence). The complete variable domain, with remaining parts taken from reference TRBV30 and TRBJ2-7, reads SQTIHQWPATLVQPVGSPLSLECTVEGTSNPNLYWYRQAAGRGLQLLFYSVGIGQISSEVPQNLSASRPQDRQFILSSKKLLLSDSGFYLCAWSVSDRYEQYFGPGTRLTVT.

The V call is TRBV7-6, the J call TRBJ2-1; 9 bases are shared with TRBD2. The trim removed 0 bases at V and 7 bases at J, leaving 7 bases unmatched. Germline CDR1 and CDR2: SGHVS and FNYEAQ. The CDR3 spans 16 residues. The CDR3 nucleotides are TGTGCCAGCAGCTTAGCGCGGCGGGGGGGGTCGAATGAGCAGTTCTTC. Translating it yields CASSLARRGGSNEQFF.

The CDR3 is CASSLGQGLTYEQYF. As DNA, the CDR3 is TGTGCCAGCAGCCTCGGGCAGGGGTTGACCTACGAGCAGTACTTC. The rearrangement joins TRBV6-5 to TRBJ2-7; possibly TRBD1 for D (6 bases). CDR1 and CDR2 (germline): MNHEY, SVGAGI. The V and J ends lost 6 bases and 2 bases respectively, with 17 bases between them. CDR3 length equals 15 residues.

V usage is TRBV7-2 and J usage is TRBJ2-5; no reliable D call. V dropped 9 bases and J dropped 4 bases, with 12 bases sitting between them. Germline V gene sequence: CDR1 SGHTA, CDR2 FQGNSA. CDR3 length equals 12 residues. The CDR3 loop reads CARTRSGETQYF. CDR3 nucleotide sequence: TGTGCCAGAACTCGGAGTGGAGAGACCCAGTACTTC.

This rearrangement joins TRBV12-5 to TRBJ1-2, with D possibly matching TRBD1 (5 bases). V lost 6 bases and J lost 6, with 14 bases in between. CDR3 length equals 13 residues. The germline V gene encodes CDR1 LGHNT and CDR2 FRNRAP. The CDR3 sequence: CASGAAGGDGYTF. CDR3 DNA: TGTGCTAGTGGGGCCGCGGGGGGGGATGGCTACACCTTC.

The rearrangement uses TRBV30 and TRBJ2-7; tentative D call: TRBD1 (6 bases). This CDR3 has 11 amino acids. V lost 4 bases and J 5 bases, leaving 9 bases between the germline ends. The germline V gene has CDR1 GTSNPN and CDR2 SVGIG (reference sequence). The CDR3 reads CAWTGAHEQYF. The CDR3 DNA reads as TGTGCCTGGACAGGGGCCCACGAGCAGTACTTC.

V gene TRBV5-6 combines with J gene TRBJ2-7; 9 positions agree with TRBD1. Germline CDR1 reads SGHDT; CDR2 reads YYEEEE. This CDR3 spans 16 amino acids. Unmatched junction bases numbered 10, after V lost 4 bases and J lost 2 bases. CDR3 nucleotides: TGTGCCAGCAGCCCACAGGGGGCGCGGTTGACCTACGAGCAGTACTTC. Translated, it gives CASSPQGARLTYEQYF.